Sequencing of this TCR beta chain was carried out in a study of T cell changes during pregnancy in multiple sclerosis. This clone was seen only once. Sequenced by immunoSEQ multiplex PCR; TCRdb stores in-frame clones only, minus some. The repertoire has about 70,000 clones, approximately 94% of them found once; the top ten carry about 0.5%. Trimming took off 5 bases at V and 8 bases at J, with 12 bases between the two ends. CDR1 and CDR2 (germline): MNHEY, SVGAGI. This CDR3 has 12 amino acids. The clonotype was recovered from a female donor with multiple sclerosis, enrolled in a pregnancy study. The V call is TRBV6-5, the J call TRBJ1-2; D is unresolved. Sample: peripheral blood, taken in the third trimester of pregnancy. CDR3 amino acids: CASSRLGDGYTF. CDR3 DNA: TGTGCCAGCAGTAGATTGGGCGACGGCTACACCTTC.